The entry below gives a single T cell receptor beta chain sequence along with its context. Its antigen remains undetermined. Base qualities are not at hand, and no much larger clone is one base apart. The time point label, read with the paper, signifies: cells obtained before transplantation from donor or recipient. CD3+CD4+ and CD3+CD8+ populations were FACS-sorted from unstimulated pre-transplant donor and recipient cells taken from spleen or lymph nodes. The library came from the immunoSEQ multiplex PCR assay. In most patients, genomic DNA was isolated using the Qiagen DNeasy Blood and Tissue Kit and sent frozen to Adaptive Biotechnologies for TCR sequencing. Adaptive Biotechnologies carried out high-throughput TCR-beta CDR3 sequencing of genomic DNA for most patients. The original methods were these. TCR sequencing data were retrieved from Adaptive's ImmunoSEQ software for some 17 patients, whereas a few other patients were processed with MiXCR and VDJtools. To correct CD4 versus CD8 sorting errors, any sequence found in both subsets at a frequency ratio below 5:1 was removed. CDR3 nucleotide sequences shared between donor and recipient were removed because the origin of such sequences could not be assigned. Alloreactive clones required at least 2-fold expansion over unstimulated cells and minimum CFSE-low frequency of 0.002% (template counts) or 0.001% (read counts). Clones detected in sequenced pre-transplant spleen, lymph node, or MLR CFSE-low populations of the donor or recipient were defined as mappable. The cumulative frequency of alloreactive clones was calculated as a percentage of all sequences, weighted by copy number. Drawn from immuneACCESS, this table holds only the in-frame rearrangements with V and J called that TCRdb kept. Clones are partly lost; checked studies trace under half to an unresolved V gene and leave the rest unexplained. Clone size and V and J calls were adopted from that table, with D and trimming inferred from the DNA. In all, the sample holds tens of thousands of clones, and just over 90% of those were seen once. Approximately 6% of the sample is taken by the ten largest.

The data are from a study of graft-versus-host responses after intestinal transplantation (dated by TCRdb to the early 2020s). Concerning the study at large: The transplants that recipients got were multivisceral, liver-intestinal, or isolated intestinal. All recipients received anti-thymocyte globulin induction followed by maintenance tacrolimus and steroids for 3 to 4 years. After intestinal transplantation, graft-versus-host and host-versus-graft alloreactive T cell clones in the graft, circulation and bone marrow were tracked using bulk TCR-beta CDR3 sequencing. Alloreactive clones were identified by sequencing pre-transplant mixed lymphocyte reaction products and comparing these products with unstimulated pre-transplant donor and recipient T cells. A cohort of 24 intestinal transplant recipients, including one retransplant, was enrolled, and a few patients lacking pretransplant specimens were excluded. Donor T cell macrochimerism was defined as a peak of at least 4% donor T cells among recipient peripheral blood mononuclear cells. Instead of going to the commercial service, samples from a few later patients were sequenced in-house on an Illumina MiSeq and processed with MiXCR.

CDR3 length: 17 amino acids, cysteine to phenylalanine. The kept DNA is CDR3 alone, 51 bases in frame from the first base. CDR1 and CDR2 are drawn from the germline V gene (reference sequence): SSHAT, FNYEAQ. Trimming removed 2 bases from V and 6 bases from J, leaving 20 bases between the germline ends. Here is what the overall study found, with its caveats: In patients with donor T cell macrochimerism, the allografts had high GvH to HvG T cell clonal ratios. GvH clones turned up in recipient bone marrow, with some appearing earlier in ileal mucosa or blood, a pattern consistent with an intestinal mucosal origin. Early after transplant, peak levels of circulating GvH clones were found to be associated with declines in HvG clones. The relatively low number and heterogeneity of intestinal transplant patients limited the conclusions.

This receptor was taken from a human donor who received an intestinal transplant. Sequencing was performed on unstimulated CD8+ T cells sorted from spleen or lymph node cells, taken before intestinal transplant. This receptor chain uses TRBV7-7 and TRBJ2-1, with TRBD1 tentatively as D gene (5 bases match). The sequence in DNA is TGTGCCAGCAGCTTATTCCCCTCCACAGGAGCCCCCAATGAGCAGTTCTTC. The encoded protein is CASSLFPSTGAPNEQFF.